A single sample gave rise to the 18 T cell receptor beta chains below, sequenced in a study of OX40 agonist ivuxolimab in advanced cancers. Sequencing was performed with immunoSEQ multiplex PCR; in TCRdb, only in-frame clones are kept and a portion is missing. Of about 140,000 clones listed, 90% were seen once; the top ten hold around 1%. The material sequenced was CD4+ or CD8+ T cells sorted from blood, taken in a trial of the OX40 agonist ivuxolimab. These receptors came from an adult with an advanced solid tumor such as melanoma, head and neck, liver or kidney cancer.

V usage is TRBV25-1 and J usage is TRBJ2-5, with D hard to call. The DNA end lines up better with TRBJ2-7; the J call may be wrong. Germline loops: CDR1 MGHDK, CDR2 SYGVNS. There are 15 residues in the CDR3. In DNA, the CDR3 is TGTGCCAGCAGTGAGCCCGGCGGAGCTGGCTACGAGCAGTACTTC. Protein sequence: CASSEPGGAGYEQYF.

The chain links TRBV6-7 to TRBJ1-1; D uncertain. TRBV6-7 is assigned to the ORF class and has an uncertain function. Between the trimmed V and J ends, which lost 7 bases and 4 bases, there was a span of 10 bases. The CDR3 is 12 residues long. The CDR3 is CASTRGSTEAFF. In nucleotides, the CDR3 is TGTGCCAGCACCCGAGGGAGCACTGAAGCTTTCTTT.

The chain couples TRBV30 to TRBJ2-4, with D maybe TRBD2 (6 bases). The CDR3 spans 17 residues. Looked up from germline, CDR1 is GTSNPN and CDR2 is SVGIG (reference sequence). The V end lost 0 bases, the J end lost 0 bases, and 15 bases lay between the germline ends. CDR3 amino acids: CAWSVRTGRVAKNIQYF. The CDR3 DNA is TGTGCCTGGAGTGTACGAACCGGGAGAGTAGCCAAAAACATTCAGTACTTC.

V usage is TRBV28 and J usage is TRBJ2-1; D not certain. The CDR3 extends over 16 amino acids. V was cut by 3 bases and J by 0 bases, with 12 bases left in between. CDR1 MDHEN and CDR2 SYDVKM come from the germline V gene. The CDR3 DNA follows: TGTGCCAGCAGTTTGTATCCCGGCGGCTCCTACAATGAGCAGTTCTTC. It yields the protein CASSLYPGGSYNEQFF.

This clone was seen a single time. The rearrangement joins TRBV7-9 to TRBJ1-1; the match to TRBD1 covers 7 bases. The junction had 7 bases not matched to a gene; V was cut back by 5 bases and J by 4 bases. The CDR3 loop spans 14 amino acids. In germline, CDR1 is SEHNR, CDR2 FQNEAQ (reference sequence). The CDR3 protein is CASSPRGGTTEAFF. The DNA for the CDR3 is TGTGCCAGCAGCCCCAGGGGGGGTACCACTGAAGCTTTCTTT.

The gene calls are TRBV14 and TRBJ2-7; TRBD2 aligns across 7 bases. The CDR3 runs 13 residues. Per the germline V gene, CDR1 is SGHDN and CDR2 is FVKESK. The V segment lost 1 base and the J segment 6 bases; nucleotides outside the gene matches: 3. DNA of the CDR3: TGTGCCAGCAGCCAAGGTCTAGCGGTCGAGCAGTACTTC. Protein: CASSQGLAVEQYF.

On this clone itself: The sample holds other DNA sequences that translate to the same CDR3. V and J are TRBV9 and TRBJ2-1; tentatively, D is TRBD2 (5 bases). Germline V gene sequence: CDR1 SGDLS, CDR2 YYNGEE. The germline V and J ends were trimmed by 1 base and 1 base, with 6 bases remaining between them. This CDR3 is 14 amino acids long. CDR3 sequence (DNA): TGTGCCAGCAGCGTAAGCGGATCCTACAATGAGCAGTTCTTC. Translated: CASSVSGSYNEQFF. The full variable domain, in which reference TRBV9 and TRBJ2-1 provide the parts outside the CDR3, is DSGVTQTPKHLITATGQRVTLRCSPRSGDLSVYWYQQSLDQGLQFLIQYYNGEERAKGNILERFSAQQFPDLHSELNLSSLELGDSALYFCASSVSGSYNEQFFGPGTRLTVL.

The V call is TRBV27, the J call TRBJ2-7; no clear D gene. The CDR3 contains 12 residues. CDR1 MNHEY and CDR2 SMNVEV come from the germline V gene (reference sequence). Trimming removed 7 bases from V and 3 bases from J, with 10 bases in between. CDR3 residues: CASNPGFYEQYF. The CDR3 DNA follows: TGTGCCAGCAATCCCGGGTTCTACGAGCAGTACTTC.

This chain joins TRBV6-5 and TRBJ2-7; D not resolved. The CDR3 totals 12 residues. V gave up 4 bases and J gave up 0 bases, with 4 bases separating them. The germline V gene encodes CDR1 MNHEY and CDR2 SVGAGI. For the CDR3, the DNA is TGTGCCAGCAGTTCCGTCTCCTACGAGCAGTACTTC. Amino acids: CASSSVSYEQYF.

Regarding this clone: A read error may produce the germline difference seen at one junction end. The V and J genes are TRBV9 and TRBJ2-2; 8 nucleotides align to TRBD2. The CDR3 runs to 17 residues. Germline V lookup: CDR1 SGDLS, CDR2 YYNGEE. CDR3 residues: CASSVDSGLVVTRELFF. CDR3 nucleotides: TGTGCCAGCAGCGTGGATTCGGGACTAGTCGTCACCAGGGAGCTGTTTTTT.

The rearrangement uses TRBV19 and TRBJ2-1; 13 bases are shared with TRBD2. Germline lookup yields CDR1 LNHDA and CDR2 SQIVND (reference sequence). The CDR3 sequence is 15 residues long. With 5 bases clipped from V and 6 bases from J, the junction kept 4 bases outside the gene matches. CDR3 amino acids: CASSAGLAGANEQFF. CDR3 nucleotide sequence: TGTGCCAGTAGTGCCGGACTAGCGGGAGCCAATGAGCAGTTCTTC.

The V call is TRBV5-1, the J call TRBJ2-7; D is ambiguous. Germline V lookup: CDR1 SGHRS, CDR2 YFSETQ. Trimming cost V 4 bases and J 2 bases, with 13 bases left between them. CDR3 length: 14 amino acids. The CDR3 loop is CASSRETLPYEQYF. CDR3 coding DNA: TGCGCCAGCAGCCGAGAGACCTTACCCTACGAGCAGTACTTC.

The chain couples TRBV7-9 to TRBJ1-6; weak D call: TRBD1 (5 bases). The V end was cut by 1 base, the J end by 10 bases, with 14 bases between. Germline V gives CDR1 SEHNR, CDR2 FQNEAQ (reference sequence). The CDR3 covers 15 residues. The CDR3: CASSLDPGQGSPLHF. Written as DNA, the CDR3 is TGTGCCAGCAGCTTAGATCCAGGGCAGGGATCACCCCTCCACTTT.

In DNA, the CDR3 is TGTGCCAGCAGTTTAAGGGGAGGCTACAATGAGCAGTTCTTC. Its protein product is CASSLRGGYNEQFF. This chain connects TRBV27 to TRBJ2-1; weak D call: TRBD2 (6 bases). This CDR3 has 14 residues. The germline CDR1 and CDR2 sequences are MNHEY and SMNVEV (reference sequence). V was shortened by 2 bases and J by 3 bases, with 8 bases between the two germline ends.

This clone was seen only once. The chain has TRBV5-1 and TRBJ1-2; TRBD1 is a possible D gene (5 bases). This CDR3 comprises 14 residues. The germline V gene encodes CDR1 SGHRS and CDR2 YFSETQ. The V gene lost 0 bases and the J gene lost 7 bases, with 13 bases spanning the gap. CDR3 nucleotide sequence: TGCGCCAGCAGCTTGGAGGCCGGGGCCGGTGGCTACACCTTC. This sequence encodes CASSLEAGAGGYTF.

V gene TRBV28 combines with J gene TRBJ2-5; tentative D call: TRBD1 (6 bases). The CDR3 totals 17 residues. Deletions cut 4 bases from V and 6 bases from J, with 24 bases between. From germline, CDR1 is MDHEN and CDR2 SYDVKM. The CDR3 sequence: CASSSPESLGGWQTQYF. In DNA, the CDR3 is TGTGCCAGCAGTTCTCCGGAGTCGCTAGGGGGTTGGCAGACCCAGTACTTC.

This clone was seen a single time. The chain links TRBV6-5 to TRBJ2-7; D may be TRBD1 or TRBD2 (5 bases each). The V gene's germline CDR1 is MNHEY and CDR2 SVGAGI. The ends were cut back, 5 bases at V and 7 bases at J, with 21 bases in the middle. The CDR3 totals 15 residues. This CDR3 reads CASSRYGTGPGEQYF. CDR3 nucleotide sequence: TGTGCCAGCAGTCGGTATGGAACAGGCCCGGGAGAGCAGTACTTC.

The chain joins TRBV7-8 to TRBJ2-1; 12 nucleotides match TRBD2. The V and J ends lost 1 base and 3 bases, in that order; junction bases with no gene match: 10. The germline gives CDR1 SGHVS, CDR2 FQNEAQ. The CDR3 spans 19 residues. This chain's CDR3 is CASSLVGASGRAFYNEQFF. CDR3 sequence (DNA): TGTGCCAGCAGCTTAGTAGGGGCTAGCGGGAGGGCCTTCTACAATGAGCAGTTCTTC.